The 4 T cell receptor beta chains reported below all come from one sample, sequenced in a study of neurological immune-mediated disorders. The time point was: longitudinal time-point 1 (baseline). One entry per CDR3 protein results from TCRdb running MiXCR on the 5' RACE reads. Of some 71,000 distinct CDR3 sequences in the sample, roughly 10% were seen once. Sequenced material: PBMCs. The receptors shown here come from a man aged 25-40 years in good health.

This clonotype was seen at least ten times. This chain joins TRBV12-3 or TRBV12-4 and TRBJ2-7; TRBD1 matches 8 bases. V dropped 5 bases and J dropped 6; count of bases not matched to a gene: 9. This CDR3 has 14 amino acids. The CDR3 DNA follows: TGTGCCAGCAGTGAGACAGGGGTCGTCGCCGAGCAGTACTTC. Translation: CASSETGVVAEQYF.

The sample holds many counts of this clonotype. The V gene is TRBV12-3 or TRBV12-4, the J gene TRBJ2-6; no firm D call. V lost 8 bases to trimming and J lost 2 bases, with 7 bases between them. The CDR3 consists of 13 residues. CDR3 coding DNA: TGTGCCAGCCGCCCAACTGGGGCCAACGTCCTGACTTTC. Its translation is CASRPTGANVLTF.

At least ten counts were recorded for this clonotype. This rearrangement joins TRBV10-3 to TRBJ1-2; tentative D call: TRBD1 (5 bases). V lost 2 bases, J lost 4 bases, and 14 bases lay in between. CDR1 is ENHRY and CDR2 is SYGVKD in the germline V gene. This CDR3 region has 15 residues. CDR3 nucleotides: TGTGCCATCAGTGAGAGGGGAACATCGATCTATGGCTACACCTTC. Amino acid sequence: CAISERGTSIYGYTF.

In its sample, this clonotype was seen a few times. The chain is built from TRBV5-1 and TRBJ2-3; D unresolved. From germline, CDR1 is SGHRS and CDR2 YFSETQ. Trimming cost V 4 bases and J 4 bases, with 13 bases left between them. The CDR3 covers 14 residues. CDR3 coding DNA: TGCGCCAGCAGCGGATTGAGTCAGGCAGATACGCAGTATTTT. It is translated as CASSGLSQADTQYF.